This record covers a single T cell receptor (beta chain). No cognate antigen has been identified for it. No clone much larger than this one lies a single base away; base qualities are absent. Ends trimmed: V by 4 bases, J by 0 bases; bases unmatched to a gene: 3. Sequences SGHTS (CDR1) and YDEGEE (CDR2) are obtained from the germline V gene. The CDR3 holds 16 amino acids from the cysteine to the phenylalanine. Only the CDR3 portion is preserved as DNA: 48 bases, with reading frame beginning at the first base. Receptors were amplified or captured by the immunoSEQ multiplex PCR assay. TCRdb took this table from immuneACCESS and kept in-frame rearrangements with V and J called. Such tables lack part of the clones; where checked against another copy, unresolved V genes explain under half of the gap, and the rest is unexplained. This sample gives some 70,000 clones in total; around four fifths of them show up just once. 4.5% to 7% of the sample belongs to the ten largest clones.

This entry belongs to a study of PD-1 blockade in mismatch repair-deficient tumors (TCRdb year 2017). Study-wide context: Between late 2013 and September 2016, the trial enrolled fewer than 95 consecutive patients with approximately twelve mismatch repair-deficient cancer types, every one of whom had been previously treated and was progressing. Tumor-associated T cell clones were tracked in the peripheral blood of patients responding to PD-1 blockade by deep sequencing of TCR CDR3 regions.

Mismatch repair deficiency was established in every enrolled patient by polymerase chain reaction or immunohistochemistry. TCR sequencing was carried out for a few patients who responded to pembrolizumab therapy. The phase II trial prospectively evaluated PD-1 blockade with pembrolizumab in advanced mismatch repair-deficient cancers, independent of tissue of origin. Serial peripheral blood T cell samples were collected before and at multiple times after starting PD-1 blockade. Blood sampling times were reported as weeks after the first pembrolizumab dose. Results the study describes overall, beyond this receptor: After pembrolizumab, tumor-resident clones, which were often undetectable in blood before treatment, expanded rapidly and then contracted, generally ahead of radiologic responses.

This chain is built from TRBV5-8 and TRBJ2-5; a stretch of 13 junction bases matches TRBD2. The sequence came from an adult with mismatch repair-deficient cancer. This material consisted of peripheral blood, taken 2 weeks after starting pembrolizumab. The encoded CDR3 is CASSTTSGRDQETQYF. The DNA sequence reads TGTGCCAGCAGCACCACTAGCGGGAGGGACCAAGAGACCCAGTACTTC. With all but the CDR3 taken from the reference TRBV5-8 and TRBJ2-5 genes, the full variable domain is: EAGVTQSPTHLIKTRGQQATLRCSPISGHTSVYWYQQALGLGLQFLLWYDEGEERNRGNFPPRFSGRQFPNYSSELNVNALELEDSALYLCASSTTSGRDQETQYFGPGTRLLVL.